Below are 18 T cell receptor beta chains sequenced from a single sample in a study of CD8 T cells in Susac syndrome. Reverse transcription of about 0.45 to 1 ug RNA was performed with random hexamers. TCRdb re-derived calls from the immunoSEQ multiplex PCR reads in MiXCR, one entry per CDR3 protein. The table has some 120,000 distinct CDR3 sequences, 85% to 95% seen once. The source material was CD8+ T cells from PBMCs. Receptors originate from a human donor with multiple sclerosis.

The rearrangement links TRBV24-1 to TRBJ2-1, with D perhaps matching TRBD1 or TRBD2 (5 bases each). The CDR3 has 14 amino acids. V shed 3 bases and J shed 6 bases, with 11 bases lying between them. Germline CDR1 is KGHDR and CDR2 is SFDVKD. The chain's CDR3 is CATSDTGTPNEQFF. The CDR3 region has the DNA TGTGCCACCAGTGATACCGGGACCCCCAATGAGCAGTTCTTC.

This chain joins TRBV25-1 and TRBJ1-4; a possible D gene is TRBD1 (6 bases). This CDR3 is 15 amino acids long. Germline V lookup: CDR1 MGHDK, CDR2 SYGVNS. Trimming left V 4 bases short and J 8 bases short, with 17 bases between. CDR3 coding DNA: TGTGCCAGCAGTGTTGGGGGGGGCTGGAAGGAAAAACTGTTTTTT. This encodes CASSVGGGWKEKLFF.

The genes are TRBV5-1 and TRBJ2-7, with TRBD2 matching 7 bases. Looked up from germline, CDR1 is SGHRS and CDR2 is YFSETQ. CDR3 length equals 15 residues. V trimming: 2 bases; J trimming: 2 bases; junction bases outside the gene matches: 7. This CDR3 is CASSFDGEGPYEQYF. The CDR3 DNA is TGCGCCAGCAGCTTTGACGGGGAGGGGCCCTACGAGCAGTACTTC.

The chain carries TRBV5-6 and TRBJ2-1; 9 nucleotides match TRBD2. CDR1 and CDR2 (germline): SGHDT, YYEEEE. The CDR3 extends over 16 amino acids. J was trimmed by 1 base and V by 2 bases; bases with no gene match: 4. For the CDR3, the DNA is TGTGCCAGCAGCTTCGGCACTAGCGGGTCCTACAATGAGCAGTTCTTC. Protein: CASSFGTSGSYNEQFF.

The chain employs TRBV5-1 and TRBJ2-1; D remains ambiguous. With 4 bases removed from V and 5 bases from J, the gap between germline ends came to 10 bases. Germline V CDR1 and CDR2: SGHRS, YFSETQ. The CDR3 loop spans 13 amino acids. CDR3 loop: CASSGYRDNEQFF. DNA of the CDR3: TGCGCCAGCAGCGGATACCGGGACAATGAGCAGTTCTTC.

This chain connects TRBV7-9 to TRBJ2-5; D is perhaps TRBD2 (5 bases). Trimming cost V 4 bases and J 3 bases, with 15 bases left between them. The CDR3 spans 15 residues. CDR1 and CDR2 (germline): SEHNR, FQNEAQ (reference sequence). Here the CDR3 DNA reads TGTGCCAGCAGCTCCCTGGGCGGGTCAGAAGAGACCCAGTACTTC. It is translated as CASSSLGGSEETQYF.

This clonotype was observed once. The chain employs TRBV7-2 and TRBJ2-1, with TRBD2 matching 10 bases. The J segment lost 3 bases and the V segment lost 1 base, leaving 3 bases of the junction unmatched. Germline CDR1 reads SGHTA; CDR2 reads FQGNSA. The CDR3 spans 16 residues. CDR3 residues: CASSLVLAGDYNEQFF. CDR3 coding DNA: TGTGCCAGCAGCTTAGTCCTAGCGGGGGACTACAATGAGCAGTTCTTC.

A few counts support this clonotype. The CDR3 sequence is CASSISVNTEAFF. CDR3 bases: TGTGCCAGTAGTATTTCTGTGAACACTGAAGCTTTCTTT. V usage is TRBV19 and J usage is TRBJ1-1, with D hard to call. CDR3 length: 13 amino acids. CDR1 and CDR2 (germline): LNHDA, SQIVND (reference sequence). Trimming stripped 3 bases from V and 0 bases from J, with 5 bases between.

This clonotype came up once. The chain combines TRBV29-1 with TRBJ2-1; D unclear. Trimming removed 2 bases from V and 0 bases from J, with 8 bases in between. Germline CDR1 is SQVTM and CDR2 is ANQGSEA. The CDR3 has 14 residues. The CDR3 DNA reads as TGCAGCGTTGAAAGGGTGGCCTCCTACAATGAGCAGTTCTTC. Residues: CSVERVASYNEQFF.

The V gene is TRBV9, the J gene TRBJ1-4; 7 bases line up with TRBD1. The CDR3 extends over 14 amino acids. Germline V gene lookup returns CDR1 SGDLS and CDR2 YYNGEE. After removal of 2 bases from V and 8 bases from J, the junction contained 6 bases not matched to a gene. The CDR3 DNA follows: TGTGCCAGCAGCGTCGCGACAGGGCACGAAAAACTGTTTTTT. Translated: CASSVATGHEKLFF.

The chain joins TRBV27 to TRBJ2-7, with 9 bases that match TRBD1. The CDR3 is made up of 14 amino acids. The V segment lost 6 bases and the J segment 4 bases; nucleotides outside the gene matches: 7. Germline values: CDR1 MNHEY, CDR2 SMNVEV (reference sequence). CDR3 nucleotide sequence: TGTGCCAGCAGACCCGGGACAGGGATTTACGAGCAGTACGTC. Translating gives CASRPGTGIYEQYV.

The chain couples TRBV5-1 to TRBJ2-1; TRBD2 matches at 14 bases. Germline CDR1 SGHRS, CDR2 YFSETQ. V dropped 2 bases and J dropped 5; count of bases not matched to a gene: 9. CDR3 length: 18 amino acids. The CDR3 sequence is CASSLRGLAGASDNEQFF. CDR3 nucleotide sequence: TGCGCCAGCAGCTTAAGGGGACTAGCGGGGGCTTCAGACAATGAGCAGTTCTTC.

The CDR3, as DNA: TGTGCCACCAGCAGATTCGACAGTGCAACTAATGAAAAACTGTTTTTT. It codes for CATSRFDSATNEKLFF. The chain carries TRBV15 and TRBJ1-4; tentative D call: TRBD1 (5 bases). Between the trimmed V and J ends, which lost 2 bases and 0 bases, there was a span of 10 bases. The CDR3 loop spans 16 amino acids. The germline CDR1 and CDR2 sequences are LNHNV and YYDKDF (reference sequence).

V gene TRBV27 combines with J gene TRBJ1-5, with D possibly matching TRBD1 (5 bases). Germline-derived CDR1 and CDR2 are MNHEY and SMNVEV (reference sequence). The CDR3 is 12 amino acids. V gave up 5 bases and J gave up 4 bases, with 6 bases separating them. The CDR3 bases are TGTGCCAGCAGTGACAGTAATCAGCCCCAGCATTTT. Protein sequence: CASSDSNQPQHF.

V usage is TRBV20-1 and J usage is TRBJ1-1, with D unresolved. Germline V gene data show CDR1 as DFQATT and CDR2 as SNEGSKA (reference sequence). The V end was cut by 1 base, the J end by 5 bases, with 17 bases between. This CDR3 is 15 amino acids long. The chain's CDR3 is CSARVQSGRGTEAFF. The CDR3 DNA follows: TGCAGTGCTAGAGTGCAAAGTGGCCGCGGGACTGAAGCTTTCTTT.

The CDR3 spells CASSGPQGPQETQYF. The CDR3 DNA sequence: TGTGCCAGCAGCGGCCCTCAGGGTCCTCAAGAGACCCAGTACTTC. The chain carries TRBV9 and TRBJ2-5; D perhaps matches TRBD1 (5 bases). Germline values: CDR1 SGDLS, CDR2 YYNGEE. V was trimmed by 3 bases and J by 2 bases, leaving 14 bases between them. This CDR3 comprises 15 residues.

The rearrangement joins TRBV5-6 to TRBJ2-1, with TRBD1 matching 9 bases. V was clipped by 9 bases and J by 6 bases; unmatched bases: 10. Germline CDR1 is SGHDT and CDR2 is YYEEEE. This CDR3 has 14 amino acids. As DNA, the CDR3 is TGTGCCACGAAGGGGACAGGGATGGGCAATGAGCAGTTCTTC. It yields the protein CATKGTGMGNEQFF. Together with reference TRBV5-6 and TRBJ2-1, the CDR3 gives the full variable domain: DAGVTQSPTHLIKTRGQQVTLRCSPKSGHDTVSWYQQALGQGPQFIFQYYEEEERQRGNFPDRFSGHQFPNYSSELNVNALLLGDSALYLCATKGTGMGNEQFFGPGTRLTVL.

This clonotype occurred once. CDR3: CSVVDRGTTGELFF. As DNA, the CDR3 is TGCAGCGTTGTGGACAGGGGAACCACCGGGGAGCTGTTTTTT. This rearrangement joins TRBV29-1 to TRBJ2-2; 9 nucleotides align to TRBD1. Germline CDR1 reads SQVTM; CDR2 reads ANQGSEA. After removal of 4 bases from V and 4 bases from J, the junction contained 4 bases not matched to a gene. This CDR3 region has 14 residues.